This paragraph reports one TCR beta chain. TCRdb keeps only in-frame clones here, not all; method: immunoSEQ multiplex PCR. The table lists more than 850,000 clones, about four fifths of them singletons, with 0.4% to 0.55% in the top ten. The CDR3 totals 14 residues. V shed 11 bases and J 2 bases; nucleotides not matched to a gene: 10. Germline values: CDR1 SNHLY, CDR2 FYNNEI. This entry is derived from a study of shared clonotypes between healthy human individuals. For the study at large: Samples came from a couple of female and a few male donors aged 18 to 49.

The V gene is TRBV2, the J gene TRBJ2-7, with TRBD2 matching 9 bases. The clonotype comes from a young man in good health. Some clones in this sample may be carry-over from other donors' samples. Sequencing input: memory CD4+ T cells from PBMCs. Subset given: CD45RA-negative fraction. The CDR3 loop is CAGASSGTPYEQYF. The CDR3 region has the DNA TGTGCCGGCGCTTCTAGCGGGACTCCCTACGAGCAGTACTTC.